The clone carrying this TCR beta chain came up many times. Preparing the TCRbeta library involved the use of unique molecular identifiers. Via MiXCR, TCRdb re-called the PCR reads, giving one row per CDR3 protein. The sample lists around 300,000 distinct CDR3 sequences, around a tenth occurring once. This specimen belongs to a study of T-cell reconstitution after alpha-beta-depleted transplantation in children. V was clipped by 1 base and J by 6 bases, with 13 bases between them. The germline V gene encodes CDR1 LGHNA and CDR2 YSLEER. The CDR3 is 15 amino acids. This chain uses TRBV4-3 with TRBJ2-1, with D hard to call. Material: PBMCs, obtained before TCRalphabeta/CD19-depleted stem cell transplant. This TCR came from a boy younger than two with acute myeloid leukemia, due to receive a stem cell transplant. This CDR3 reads CASSQGVGTGNEQFF. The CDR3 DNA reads TGCGCCAGCAGCCAAGGCGTGGGAACCGGCAATGAGCAGTTCTTC.